One and the same sample provided the 25 T cell receptor beta chains below, sequenced in a study of blood T cell repertoires in COVID-19 (dated by TCRdb to the early 2020s). Library preparation was by the immunoSEQ multiplex PCR assay. The source is immuneACCESS, and TCRdb retained only in-frame sequences with V and J called. Part of the clones is not carried over; for the studies checked, unresolved V genes explain less than half of this, and the remainder is unexplained. Present in this sample are roughly 73,000 clones, 88% of which were seen just once. Around 1.3% of the sample lies in the top ten. Sequencing input: peripheral blood. Receptors were obtained from a human donor in a cohort sampled during active COVID-19.

The genes are TRBV28 and TRBJ2-1, with 8 nucleotides matching TRBD2. The CDR3 length is 14 residues. The V and J ends lost 2 bases and 9 bases, in that order; junction bases with no gene match: 6. The germline CDR1 and CDR2 sequences are MDHEN and SYDVKM. The DNA for the CDR3 is TGTGCCAGCAGTTTAACAGCGGGGGTCGGTGAGCAGTTCTTC. Residues: CASSLTAGVGEQFF.

V gene TRBV5-6 combines with J gene TRBJ2-2, with D tentatively TRBD2 (5 bases). Germline V gene sequence: CDR1 SGHDT, CDR2 YYEEEE. V was cut by 0 bases and J by 5 bases, with 14 bases left in between. The CDR3 is 16 amino acids. CDR3: CASSLERQVVTGELFF. CDR3 bases: TGTGCCAGCAGCTTGGAGCGGCAGGTGGTAACCGGGGAGCTGTTTTTT. Full variable domain (rest looked up from reference TRBV5-6 and TRBJ2-2): DAGVTQSPTHLIKTRGQQVTLRCSPKSGHDTVSWYQQALGQGPQFIFQYYEEEERQRGNFPDRFSGHQFPNYSSELNVNALLLGDSALYLCASSLERQVVTGELFFGEGSRLTVL.

The CDR3 region has the DNA TGTGCCAGCAGTTTGGGCAGATTGGGCTACACCTTC. Translated, it gives CASSLGRLGYTF. The J gene is TRBJ1-2, the V gene TRBV12-3 or TRBV12-4, with unresolved D. With 3 bases removed from V and 8 bases from J, the gap between germline ends came to 10 bases. The CDR3 spans 12 residues.

The J gene is TRBJ2-3, the V gene TRBV3-1 (or the pseudogene TRBV3-2), with TRBD2 as a possible D gene (5 bases). The CDR3 spans 20 residues. Trimming left V 0 bases short and J 0 bases short, with 22 bases between. The germline V gene encodes CDR1 LGHDT and CDR2 YNNKEL (reference sequence). The chain's CDR3 is CASSQDSRAKGAASTDTQYF. The CDR3 DNA is TGTGCCAGCAGCCAAGATAGTAGGGCCAAGGGAGCGGCTAGCACAGATACGCAGTATTTT.

The CDR3 nucleotides read TGTGCCAGTAGCTCCCGAGGGGCGGGGATGGGCAATCAGCCCCAGCATTTT. Translated: CASSSRGAGMGNQPQHF. The gene calls are TRBV19 and TRBJ1-5, with D possibly being TRBD1 (5 bases). Germline CDR1 is LNHDA and CDR2 is SQIVND (reference sequence). This CDR3 region has 17 residues. V was shortened by 6 bases and J by 2 bases, with 20 bases between the two germline ends.

For the CDR3, the DNA is TGCAGCGTTGATTCCAATCCAAACACTGAAGCTTTCTTT. Its protein is CSVDSNPNTEAFF. The rearrangement uses TRBV29-1 and TRBJ1-1; no clear D. The ends were cut back, 3 bases at V and 2 bases at J, with 10 bases in the middle. The germline CDR1 and CDR2 sequences are SQVTM and ANQGSEA. The length of the CDR3 is 13 residues.

This clone was found once. The CDR3: CAISESVRGTYGYTF. CDR3 nucleotide sequence: TGTGCCATCAGTGAGTCTGTCAGGGGGACTTATGGCTACACCTTC. V is TRBV10-3 and J is TRBJ1-2; 7 bases are a match to TRBD1. Germline CDR1 is ENHRY and CDR2 is SYGVKD. This CDR3 comprises 15 residues. V lost 0 bases and J lost 5; bases outside the gene matches: 6.

The rearrangement uses TRBV12-5 and TRBJ2-2; maybe TRBD2 (6 bases). With 0 bases removed from V and 1 base from J, the gap between germline ends came to 9 bases. The CDR3 contains 16 residues. Per germline, CDR1 LGHNT and CDR2 FRNRAP. CDR3 in amino acids: CASGLVISGNTGELFF. The CDR3 nucleotides are TGTGCTAGTGGTTTGGTAATTAGCGGGAACACCGGGGAGCTGTTTTTT.

The chain links TRBV7-2 to TRBJ2-2; 14 bases map to TRBD2. Germline loops: CDR1 SGHTA, CDR2 FQGNSA. The CDR3 has 18 residues. Trimming took 5 bases from V and 5 from J; bases not matched to a gene: 10. The CDR3 DNA is TGTGCCAGCAGCACCTACCGGACTAGCGGGAGGCGGACCGGGGAGCTGTTTTTT. Residues: CASSTYRTSGRRTGELFF.

The genes are TRBV2 and TRBJ2-1; D not certain. The V and J ends lost 6 bases and 3 bases respectively, with 3 bases between them. The CDR3 runs 11 residues. The germline V gene encodes CDR1 SNHLY and CDR2 FYNNEI. The CDR3 region has the DNA TGTGCCAGCAGCGTCTACAATGAGCAGTTCTTC. The encoded protein is CASSVYNEQFF.

The chain carries TRBV24-1 and TRBJ1-1; perhaps TRBD1 as D (6 bases). With 9 bases removed from V and 4 bases from J, the gap between germline ends came to 14 bases. Germline loops: CDR1 KGHDR, CDR2 SFDVKD. This CDR3 spans 13 amino acids. The CDR3 DNA reads as TGTGCCACCTCAGAGAGCAGGGGCACTGAAGCTTTCTTT. Protein: CATSESRGTEAFF.

This chain connects TRBV3-1 (or the pseudogene TRBV3-2) to TRBJ1-6; no definite D call. Germline V gene data show CDR1 as LGHDT and CDR2 as YNNKEL (reference sequence). The length of the CDR3 is 15 residues. Trimming removed 4 bases at V and 9 bases at J, with 16 bases between. The CDR3 nucleotides read TGTGCCAGCAGCCCATCAGTGACTTCGGGTTCACCCCTCCACTTT. Encoded protein: CASSPSVTSGSPLHF.

The V call is TRBV19, the J call TRBJ1-5; D may be TRBD1 (6 bases). The CDR3 contains 15 residues. Germline V gene sequence: CDR1 LNHDA, CDR2 SQIVND (reference sequence). Deletions cut 0 bases from V and 4 bases from J, with 10 bases between. Written as DNA, the CDR3 is TGTGCCAGTAGTATAGACAGGGGTTATAATCAGCCCCAGCATTTT. It yields the protein CASSIDRGYNQPQHF. The whole variable domain, remainder taken from reference TRBV19 and TRBJ1-5, is DGGITQSPKYLFRKEGQNVTLSCEQNLNHDAMYWYRQDPGQGLRLIYYSQIVNDFQKGDIAEGYSVSREKKESFPLTVTSAQKNPTAFYLCASSIDRGYNQPQHFGDGTRLSIL.

J is TRBJ2-7 and V is TRBV5-1; the D is unclear. Germline V gene data show CDR1 as SGHRS and CDR2 as YFSETQ. The CDR3 sequence is 16 residues long. V dropped 4 bases and J dropped 5 bases, with 22 bases sitting between them. This CDR3 is CASSTPLDGPRNEQYF. The CDR3 region has the DNA TGCGCCAGCAGCACGCCTCTTGACGGTCCCAGGAACGAGCAGTACTTC.

V gene TRBV19 combines with J gene TRBJ2-5, with D possibly TRBD2 on 6 matching bases. CDR3 length: 14 amino acids. Germline CDR1 and CDR2: LNHDA and SQIVND (reference sequence). V was clipped by 6 bases and J by 1 base, with 12 bases between them. CDR3 nucleotides: TGTGCCAGTAGAGTGTCCGGGGGCCAAGAGACCCAGTACTTC. It codes for CASRVSGGQETQYF.

The V gene is TRBV7-6, the J gene TRBJ1-2; TRBD1 matches at 7 bases. V trimming: 6 bases; J trimming: 8 bases; junction bases outside the gene matches: 15. Germline-derived CDR1 and CDR2 are SGHVS and FNYEAQ. The CDR3 has 15 residues. The CDR3 DNA reads as TGTGCCAGCAGACCCCGAGGGACAGACCAGAGGGGCTACACCTTC. Protein product: CASRPRGTDQRGYTF.

The V and J genes are TRBV28 and TRBJ2-1; D uncertain. Germline V gene sequence: CDR1 MDHEN, CDR2 SYDVKM. This CDR3 is 13 amino acids long. Trimming shortened V by 6 bases and J by 12 bases, and 18 bases separated the two germline ends. Here the CDR3 reads CASSSRSLVTQFF. CDR3 nucleotide sequence: TGTGCCAGCAGCTCACGGTCCCTCGTAACGCAGTTCTTC.

The chain employs TRBV9 and TRBJ1-2, with a tentative D call TRBD1 (6 bases). CDR1 and CDR2 from the germline V gene are SGDLS and YYNGEE. This CDR3 spans 16 amino acids. The V end lost 3 bases, the J end lost 8 bases, and 23 bases lay between the germline ends. CDR3 DNA sequence: TGTGCCAGCAGCGGACGACAGGACTCTACCCCCTCAGGCTACACCTTC. Translated, it gives CASSGRQDSTPSGYTF.

The CDR3 here is CASSPLRGGYGYTF. In DNA, the CDR3 is TGTGCCAGCAGTCCACTCAGGGGTGGCTATGGCTACACCTTC. The chain recombines TRBV11-2 with TRBJ1-2; tentatively, D is TRBD1 (6 bases). The V gene's germline CDR1 is SGHAT and CDR2 FQNNGV. Trimming cost V 6 bases and J 4 bases, with 15 bases left between them. The CDR3 extends over 14 amino acids.

The CDR3 region is CASSSPTIAGSTDTLTTQYF. The CDR3 DNA is TGTGCCAGCAGTTCCCCAACGATAGCCGGGAGTACAGATACGCTGACTACGCAGTATTTT. This chain connects TRBV28 to TRBJ2-3, with TRBD2 as a possible D gene (6 bases). Germline loops: CDR1 MDHEN, CDR2 SYDVKM. The ends were cut back, 4 bases at V and 8 bases at J, with 34 bases in the middle. This CDR3 has 20 amino acids.

The chain employs TRBV11-2 and TRBJ2-3, with D perhaps matching TRBD2 (5 bases). Deletions cut 3 bases from V and 3 bases from J, with 10 bases between. Germline CDR1 and CDR2: SGHAT and FQNNGV. CDR3 length: 14 residues. Here the CDR3 reads CASSFRRDTDTQYF. In nucleotides, the CDR3 is TGTGCCAGCAGCTTCCGTCGGGATACAGATACGCAGTATTTT.

This chain links TRBV27 with TRBJ2-4, with D maybe TRBD1 (5 bases). The CDR3 has 15 residues. Germline V lookup: CDR1 MNHEY, CDR2 SMNVEV (reference sequence). Trimming took 8 bases from V and 1 from J, leaving 15 bases between them. The CDR3 protein is CASARVISAKNIQYF. As DNA, the CDR3 is TGTGCCAGCGCCAGGGTGATCTCGGCCAAAAACATTCAGTACTTC.

V gene TRBV6-6 combines with J gene TRBJ1-5; D unresolved. This CDR3 region has 14 residues. CDR1 is MNHNY, CDR2 SVGAGI, per germline (reference sequence). Deletions cut 6 bases from V and 5 bases from J, with 14 bases between. The CDR3 DNA follows: TGTGCCAGCAGCTTGGGCACTCTCCATCAGCCCCAGCATTTT. Amino acids: CASSLGTLHQPQHF.

This chain uses TRBV5-6 with TRBJ1-2; D is uncertain. The germline gives CDR1 SGHDT, CDR2 YYEEEE. The CDR3 is made up of 13 amino acids. V shed 0 bases and J shed 4 bases, with 7 bases lying between them. The CDR3 region is CASSLVEGYGYTF. The CDR3, as DNA: TGTGCCAGCAGCTTGGTGGAGGGCTATGGCTACACCTTC.

The V call is TRBV27, the J call TRBJ2-7; TRBD2 agrees at 9 bases. CDR3 length: 13 amino acids. Germline values: CDR1 MNHEY, CDR2 SMNVEV (reference sequence). J lost 2 bases, V lost 11 bases, and 7 bases had no gene match. CDR3 coding DNA: TGTGCCTGCTTGACTAGCGGCACCTACGAGCAGTACGTC. It is translated as CACLTSGTYEQYV.